The source of this TCR beta chain is a study of T cells expressing NK-cell markers. Across the study: In the group of eight sequenced donors, seven were HCMV-seropositive and one was seronegative.

On this clonotype: Its antigen is currently unknown.

TCRdb re-called the 5' RACE reads; every CDR3 protein appears as one record, without DNA. Recorded for this sample: 300,000 to 450,000 distinct CDR3 sequences. Study results and limitations: Dominance of the CD3+CD56-NKG2C+ fraction by these clonotypes also held in a few donors.

Sequenced sample: blood T cells: a sorted CD56 or NKG2C T cell subset, CD4+ or CD8+ T cells, or bulk PBMC T cells (not recorded which). This receptor was obtained from a man aged 18-75 years in good health.

The CDR3 region is CSARGQGTLNQPQHF. This chain uses TRBV20-1 with TRBJ1-5; there is no DNA to check the TCRdb D call of TRBD1. The CDR3 is 15 residues long. Germline CDR1 and CDR2: DFQATT and SNEGSKA (reference sequence).